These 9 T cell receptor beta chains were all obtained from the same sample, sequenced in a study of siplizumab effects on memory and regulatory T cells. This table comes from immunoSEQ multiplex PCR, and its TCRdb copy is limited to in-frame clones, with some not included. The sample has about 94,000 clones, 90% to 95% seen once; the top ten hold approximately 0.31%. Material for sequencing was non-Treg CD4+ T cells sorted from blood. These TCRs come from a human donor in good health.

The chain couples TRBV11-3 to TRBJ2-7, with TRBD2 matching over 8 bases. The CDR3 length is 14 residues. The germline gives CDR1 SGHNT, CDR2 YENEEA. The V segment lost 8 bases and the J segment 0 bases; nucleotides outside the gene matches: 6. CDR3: CASSIAGPSYEQYF. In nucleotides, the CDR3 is TGTGCCAGCTCCATAGCGGGGCCCTCCTACGAGCAGTACTTC. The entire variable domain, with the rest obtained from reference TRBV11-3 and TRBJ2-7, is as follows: EAGVVQSPRYKIIEKKQPVAFWCNPISGHNTLYWYLQNLGQGPELLIRYENEEAVDDSQLPKDRFSAERLKGVDSTLKIQPAELGDSAVYLCASSIAGPSYEQYFGPGTRLTVT.

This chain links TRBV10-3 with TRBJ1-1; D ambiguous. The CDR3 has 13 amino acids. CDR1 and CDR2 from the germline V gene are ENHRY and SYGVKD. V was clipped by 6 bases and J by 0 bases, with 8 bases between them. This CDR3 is CAIRGEVNTEAFF. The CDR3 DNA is TGTGCCATCAGGGGAGAGGTGAACACTGAAGCTTTCTTT.

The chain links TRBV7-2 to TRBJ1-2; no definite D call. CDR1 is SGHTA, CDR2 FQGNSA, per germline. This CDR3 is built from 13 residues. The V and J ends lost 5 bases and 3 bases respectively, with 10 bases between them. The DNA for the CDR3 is TGTGCCAGCAGCCCTCCGTCCGACTATGGCTACACCTTC. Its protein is CASSPPSDYGYTF.

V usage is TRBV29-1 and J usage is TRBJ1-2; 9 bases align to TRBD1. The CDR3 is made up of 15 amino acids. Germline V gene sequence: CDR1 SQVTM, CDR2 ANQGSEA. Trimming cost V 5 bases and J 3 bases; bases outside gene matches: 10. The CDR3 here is CSVYTFTGGDYGYTF. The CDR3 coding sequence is TGCAGCGTTTATACATTTACAGGGGGCGACTATGGCTACACCTTC.

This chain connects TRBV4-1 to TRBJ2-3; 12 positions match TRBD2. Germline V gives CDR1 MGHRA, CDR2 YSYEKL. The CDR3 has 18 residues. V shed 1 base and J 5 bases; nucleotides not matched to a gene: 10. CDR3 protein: CASSQVEASGGEEDTQYF. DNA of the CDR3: TGCGCCAGCAGCCAAGTGGAGGCTAGCGGGGGGGAAGAAGATACGCAGTATTTT.

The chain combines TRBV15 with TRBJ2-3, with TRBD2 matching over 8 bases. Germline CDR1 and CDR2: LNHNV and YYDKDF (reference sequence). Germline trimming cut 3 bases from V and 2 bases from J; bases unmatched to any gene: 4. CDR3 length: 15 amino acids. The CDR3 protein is CATSRGGGLTDTQYF. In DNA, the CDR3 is TGTGCCACCAGCAGGGGCGGGGGGCTCACAGATACGCAGTATTTT.

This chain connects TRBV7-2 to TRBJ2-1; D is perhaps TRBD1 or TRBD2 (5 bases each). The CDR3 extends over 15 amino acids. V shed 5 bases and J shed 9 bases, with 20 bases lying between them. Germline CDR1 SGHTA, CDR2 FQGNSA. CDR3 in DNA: TGTGCCAGCAGCAAGGGGCCAGGGAGTGGGACTGAGCAGTTCTTC. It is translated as CASSKGPGSGTEQFF.

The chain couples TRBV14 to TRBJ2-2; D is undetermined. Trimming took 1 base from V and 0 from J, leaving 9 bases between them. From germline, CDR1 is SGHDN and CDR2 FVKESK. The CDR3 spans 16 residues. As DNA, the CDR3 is TGTGCCAGCAGCCAAGTCCACGGATCGAACACCGGGGAGCTGTTTTTT. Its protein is CASSQVHGSNTGELFF.

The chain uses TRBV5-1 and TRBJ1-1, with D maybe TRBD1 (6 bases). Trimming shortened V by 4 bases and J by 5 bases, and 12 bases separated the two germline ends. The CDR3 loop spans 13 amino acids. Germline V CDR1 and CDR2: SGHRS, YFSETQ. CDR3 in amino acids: CASSPRGGTEAFF. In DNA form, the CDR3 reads TGCGCCAGCAGCCCCAGGGGAGGGACTGAAGCTTTCTTT.